This T cell receptor beta chain comes out of a study of blood T cell repertoires in COVID-19. V lost 0 bases, J lost 8 bases, and 12 bases lay in between. The CDR3 is 14 residues long. Germline V gene data show CDR1 as SGHTA and CDR2 as FQGNSA. In the authors' workflow: Amplification with reference gene primers provided the estimates of nucleated cell counts. TCRdb's copy holds only in-frame clones and misses some; the assay was immunoSEQ multiplex PCR. V and J calls and clone size are as listed in that table; D and trimming were resolved from the DNA. This repertoire shows about 120,000 clones, 85% found once; its top ten account for around 4%.

The sequenced material came from peripheral blood. The TCR comes from a man in his sixties with acute or convalescent COVID-19. V usage is TRBV7-2 and J usage is TRBJ2-3; perhaps TRBD2 as D (7 bases). The CDR3 nucleotides are TGTGCCAGCAGCTTAGCGGGGGGCGGGAGTACGCAGTATTTT. Translating gives CASSLAGGGSTQYF.